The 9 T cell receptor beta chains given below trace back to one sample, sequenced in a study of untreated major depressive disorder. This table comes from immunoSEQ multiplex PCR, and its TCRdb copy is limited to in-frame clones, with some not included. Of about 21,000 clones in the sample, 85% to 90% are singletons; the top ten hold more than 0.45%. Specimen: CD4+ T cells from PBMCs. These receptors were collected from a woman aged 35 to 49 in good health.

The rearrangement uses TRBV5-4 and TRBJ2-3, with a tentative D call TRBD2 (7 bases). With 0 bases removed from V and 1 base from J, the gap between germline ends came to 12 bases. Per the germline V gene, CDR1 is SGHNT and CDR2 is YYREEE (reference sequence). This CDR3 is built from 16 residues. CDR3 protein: CASSLAGGPGTDTQYF. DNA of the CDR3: TGTGCCAGCAGCTTGGCCGGGGGGCCAGGCACAGATACGCAGTATTTT.

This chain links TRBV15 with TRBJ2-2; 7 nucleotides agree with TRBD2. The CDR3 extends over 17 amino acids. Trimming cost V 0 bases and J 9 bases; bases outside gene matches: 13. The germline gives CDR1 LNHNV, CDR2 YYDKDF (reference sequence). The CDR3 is CATSRDRLTKGLRELFF. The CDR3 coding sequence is TGTGCCACCAGCAGAGATAGATTGACTAAGGGACTACGGGAGCTGTTTTTT.

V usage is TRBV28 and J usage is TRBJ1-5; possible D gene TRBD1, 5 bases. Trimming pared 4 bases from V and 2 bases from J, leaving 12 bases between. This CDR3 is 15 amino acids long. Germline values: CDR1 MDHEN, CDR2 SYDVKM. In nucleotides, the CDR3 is TGTGCCAGCAGTTCCGGGGGAATCGGCAATCAGCCCCAGCATTTT. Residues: CASSSGGIGNQPQHF.

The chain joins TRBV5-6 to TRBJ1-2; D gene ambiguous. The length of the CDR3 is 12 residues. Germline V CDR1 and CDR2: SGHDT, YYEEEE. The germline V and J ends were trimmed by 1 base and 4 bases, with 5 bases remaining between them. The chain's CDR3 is CASSLKSYGYTF. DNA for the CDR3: TGTGCCAGCAGCTTGAAAAGCTATGGCTACACCTTC.

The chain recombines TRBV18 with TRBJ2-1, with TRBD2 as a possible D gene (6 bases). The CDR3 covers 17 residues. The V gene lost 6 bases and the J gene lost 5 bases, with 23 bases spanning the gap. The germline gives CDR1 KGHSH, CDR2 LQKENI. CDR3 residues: CASSVSGLRLENNEQFF. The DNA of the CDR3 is TGTGCCAGCTCCGTCTCGGGACTTCGTCTGGAAAACAATGAGCAGTTCTTC.

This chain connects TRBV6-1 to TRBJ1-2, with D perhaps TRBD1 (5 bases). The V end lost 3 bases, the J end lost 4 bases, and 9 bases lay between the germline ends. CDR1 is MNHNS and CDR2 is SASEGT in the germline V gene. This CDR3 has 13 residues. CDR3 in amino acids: CASSEGPSYGYTF. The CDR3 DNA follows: TGTGCCAGCAGTGAGGGACCGAGCTATGGCTACACCTTC.

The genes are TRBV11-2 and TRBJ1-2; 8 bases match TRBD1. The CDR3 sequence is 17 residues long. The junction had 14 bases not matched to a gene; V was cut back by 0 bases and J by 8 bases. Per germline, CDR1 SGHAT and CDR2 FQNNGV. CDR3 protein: CASSLDRVDRGRGGYTF. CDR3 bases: TGTGCCAGCAGCTTAGATCGGGTTGACAGGGGTAGAGGAGGCTACACCTTC.

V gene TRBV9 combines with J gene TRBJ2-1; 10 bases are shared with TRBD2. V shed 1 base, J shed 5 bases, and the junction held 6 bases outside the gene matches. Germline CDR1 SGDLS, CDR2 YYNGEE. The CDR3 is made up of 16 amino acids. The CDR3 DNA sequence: TGTGCCAGCAGCGTACGGTTAGCGGGGGGCGACAATGAGCAGTTCTTC. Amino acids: CASSVRLAGGDNEQFF.

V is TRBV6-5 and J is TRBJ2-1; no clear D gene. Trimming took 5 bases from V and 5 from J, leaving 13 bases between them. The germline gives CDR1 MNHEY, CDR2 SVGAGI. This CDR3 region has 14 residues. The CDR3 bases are TGTGCCAGCAGTGAATTAGGGTGGGACAATGAGCAGTTCTTC. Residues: CASSELGWDNEQFF.